This is a list of T cell receptor beta chains from one sample in a study of blood T cell repertoires in COVID-19. TCRdb keeps only in-frame clones here, not all; method: immunoSEQ multiplex PCR. The sample lists about 200,000 clones, less than 85% occurring once. The source material was peripheral blood. The receptor set was obtained from a woman aged 70-85 years with acute or convalescent COVID-19. Each CDR3 is given with its conserved first and last residue. Fields, in order: V gene, J gene, CDR3 protein.

>TRBV10-3|TRBJ1-2
CAISESDGQGGYTF
>TRBV9|TRBJ1-6
CASSASGWDSPLHF
>TRBV19|TRBJ2-2
CASSIVGSEAGELFF
>TRBV28|TRBJ2-5
CASSPETGRGLHQETQYF
>TRBV6-1|TRBJ2-1
CASSVLAGGLGGNNEQFF
>TRBV9|TRBJ1-1
CASSVWDRGSEAFF
>TRBV18|TRBJ1-3
CASSPKGQGNTIYF
>TRBV6-6|TRBJ1-1
CASSYSLGYEAFF
>TRBV11-3|TRBJ2-1
CASSKGLRPYNEQFF
>TRBV27|TRBJ2-7
CASSPRTGPYEQYF
>TRBV3-1/TRBV3-2|TRBJ2-1
CASSQDVDEQFF
>TRBV5-1|TRBJ1-4
CASTPGGTNEKLFF
>TRBV30|TRBJ1-1
CAWQTGTSTEAFF
>TRBV15|TRBJ2-3
CATSRANSGWGDTQYF
>TRBV24-1|TRBJ2-3
CATSRGGTSGRAATDTQYF
>TRBV5-1|TRBJ1-3
CASSGGTAYSGNTIYF
>TRBV5-4|TRBJ2-2
CASSSQWTSGRSNGELFF
>TRBV10-3|TRBJ1-5
CAISDSSNQPQHF
>TRBV24-1|TRBJ2-3
CATSDPGTGLTDTQYF
>TRBV7-9|TRBJ2-5
CASSPWDRQETQYF
>TRBV19|TRBJ1-2
CASSITDRSSGGYTF
>TRBV28|TRBJ2-5
CASSHAGVQNQETQYF
>TRBV28|TRBJ2-3
CASSFVGAGMLGTQYF
>TRBV27|TRBJ2-1
CASSLPRTSGIMWEQFF
>TRBV6-6|TRBJ2-5
CASSPGQGALRQETQYF
>TRBV2|TRBJ1-6
CASSDRSSYNSPLHF
>TRBV7-2|TRBJ2-7
CASSLKFDRYYEQYF
>TRBV5-4|TRBJ2-1
CASSLEGLFNEQFF
>TRBV5-1|TRBJ1-2
CASSLLTGGAGYGYTF
>TRBV28|TRBJ1-6
CASSLGQVPSPLHF
>TRBV6-5|TRBJ1-1
CASSSLTGNTEAFF